This T cell receptor beta chain was captured in a study of cytomegalovirus exposure and HLA in healthy donors. Looked up from germline, CDR1 is MNHEY and CDR2 is SMNVEV (reference sequence). V lost 5 bases and J 6 bases, leaving 11 bases between the germline ends. The CDR3 runs to 13 residues. Clones were read by immunoSEQ multiplex PCR, and TCRdb kept only the in-frame ones, dropping some. The sample contains approximately 100,000 clones, roughly 92% of which appear only once. The receptor comes from a woman between 25 and 40 years old in good health and CMV-seropositive. The sequenced sample was PBMCs. The V and J genes are TRBV27 and TRBJ1-5; D possibly corresponds to TRBD1 (5 bases). DNA for the CDR3: TGTGCCAGCAGTACCCAGGGAGGTCAGCCCCAGCATTTT. Protein sequence: CASSTQGGQPQHF.